The sequence of this T cell receptor beta chain was determined in a study of blood T cell repertoires in COVID-19. The CDR3 is 15 residues long. The germline V gene encodes CDR1 MGHRA and CDR2 YSYEKL. V dropped 5 bases and J dropped 6; count of bases not matched to a gene: 6. The method was immunoSEQ multiplex PCR; TCRdb's version includes in-frame clones alone and lacks a portion of them. The data show approximately 100,000 clones, around 89% seen once. This chain links TRBV4-1 with TRBJ2-1, with 11 bases aligning to TRBD2. The source of this sequence is a human donor with acute or convalescent COVID-19. The donor label of this sample is uncertain. Sequenced material: peripheral blood. The CDR3 nucleotides read TGCGCCAGCAGCATAACTAGCGGGAGCCCCAATGAGCAGTTCTTC. This sequence encodes CASSITSGSPNEQFF.